This T cell receptor beta chain is from a study of blood T cell repertoires in COVID-19. Study-level information: Sites in the United States, Italy and Spain provided acute and convalescent COVID-19 samples. Nucleic acid was either cDNA or gDNA, and it came from T cells, B-cell-depleted T cells, or PBMCs.

Libraries were prepared by immunoSEQ multiplex PCR; TCRdb keeps only in-frame clonotypes and omits some of them. The sample records approximately 300,000 clones, 90% being singletons. Seattle researchers signed up patients amid active infection and tracked them longitudinally. The CDR3 sequence is 14 residues long. The V end lost 4 bases, the J end lost 0 bases, and 7 bases lay between the germline ends. Germline V CDR1 and CDR2: SNHLY, FYNNEI. The chain is built from TRBV2 and TRBJ1-3; possibly TRBD1 for D (6 bases). The sequencing input was peripheral blood. The clonotype originates from a woman under 40 with COVID-19, enrolled during active disease. As DNA, the CDR3 is TGTGCCAGCAGTGTACAGGGCTCTGGAAACACCATATATTTT. It specifies CASSVQGSGNTIYF.